These 12 T cell receptor beta chains share one sample of origin, sequenced in a study of graft-versus-host responses after intestinal transplantation. Generated by immunoSEQ multiplex PCR, the TCRdb table keeps only in-frame clones and is missing some. The data hold 35,000 to 40,000 clones, with around 94% observed a single time. The input for sequencing was PBMCs, taken 16 days after intestinal transplant. The receptors here all came from a human patient who received an intestinal transplant, so some T cells may come from the graft donor.

A remark on this clone: One end of the junction varies from germline; a read error may be responsible. V usage is TRBV27 and J usage is TRBJ1-4; D gene unclear. The CDR3 consists of 15 residues. The germline gives CDR1 MNHEY, CDR2 SMNVEV (reference sequence). CDR3 nucleotide sequence: TGTGCCAGCAGTTCCAGCCAGACTATCCTTGAAGAACTGTTTTTT. Encoded protein: CASSSSQTILEELFF.

The chain uses TRBV28 and TRBJ2-5, with 8 bases aligning to TRBD1. The V segment lost 5 bases and the J segment 5 bases; nucleotides outside the gene matches: 7. Germline V CDR1 and CDR2: MDHEN, SYDVKM. This CDR3 has 14 residues. The CDR3 region is CASSNRQGKETQYF. The DNA for the CDR3 is TGTGCCAGCAGTAATCGACAGGGGAAGGAGACCCAGTACTTC.

The chain links TRBV27 to TRBJ2-2; D is ambiguous. Looked up from germline, CDR1 is MNHEY and CDR2 is SMNVEV (reference sequence). CDR3 length: 13 amino acids. V was pared by 2 bases and J by 6 bases, with 7 bases between. CDR3 nucleotide sequence: TGTGCCAGCAGTTTAAGTCCATCCGGGGAGCTGTTTTTT. This codes for CASSLSPSGELFF.

DNA of the CDR3: TGTGCCAGCAGTTGGCGGGACCCACCCTACGAGCAGTACTTC. Translated: CASSWRDPPYEQYF. The rearrangement links TRBV28 to TRBJ2-7, with D possibly TRBD2 on 6 matching bases. Trimming left V 4 bases short and J 2 bases short, with 12 bases between. This CDR3 contains 14 residues. Germline assignment: CDR1 MDHEN and CDR2 SYDVKM.

The genes are TRBV15 and TRBJ2-7; no firm D call. CDR1 and CDR2 (germline): LNHNV, YYDKDF (reference sequence). This CDR3 spans 15 amino acids. V dropped 3 bases and J dropped 3 bases, with 15 bases sitting between them. CDR3 coding DNA: TGTGCCACCAGCAGTGACCTTTCACCTTTCTACGAGCAGTACTTC. Protein: CATSSDLSPFYEQYF.

The chain employs TRBV27 and TRBJ2-7; D remains ambiguous. V lost 4 bases, J lost 1 base, and 14 bases lay in between. This CDR3 is 15 amino acids long. CDR1 and CDR2 (germline): MNHEY, SMNVEV (reference sequence). For the CDR3, the DNA is TGTGCCAGCAGTTCCCAGCTCCCCAGTTCCTACGAGCAGTACTTC. This encodes CASSSQLPSSYEQYF.

The rearrangement links TRBV5-6 to TRBJ2-1; 9 bases are a match to TRBD2. The CDR3 covers 19 residues. V dropped 4 bases and J dropped 4; count of bases not matched to a gene: 18. The germline V gene has CDR1 SGHDT and CDR2 YYEEEE. The CDR3 DNA reads as TGTGCCAGCAGCCCCGGCGCCCTCAAGCGGGAGGTCCCGTACAATGAGCAGTTCTTC. Translated, it gives CASSPGALKREVPYNEQFF.

The V and J genes are TRBV11-2 and TRBJ2-7; 12 bases map to TRBD1. The V gene's germline CDR1 is SGHAT and CDR2 FQNNGV. V shed 1 base and J 2 bases; nucleotides not matched to a gene: 3. This CDR3 has 16 amino acids. As DNA, the CDR3 is TGTGCCAGCAGCTTAGTGGGACAGGGGGCACCCTACGAGCAGTACTTC. This translates into CASSLVGQGAPYEQYF.

The chain is built from TRBV25-1 and TRBJ2-7; possibly TRBD2 for D (5 bases). This CDR3 region has 15 residues. V was shortened by 2 bases and J by 2 bases, with 13 bases between the two germline ends. Germline CDR1 is MGHDK and CDR2 is SYGVNS. CDR3 nucleotide sequence: TGTGCCAGCAGTGAACCCAGCGGATTTACCTACGAGCAGTACTTC. This sequence encodes CASSEPSGFTYEQYF.

The chain couples TRBV2 to TRBJ2-1, with D maybe TRBD2 (6 bases). The CDR3 spans 13 residues. Trimming removed 8 bases at V and 4 bases at J, with 12 bases between. Germline V gene data show CDR1 as SNHLY and CDR2 as FYNNEI. The CDR3 loop is CASEGTLYNEQFF. CDR3 bases: TGTGCCAGCGAAGGGACTTTATACAATGAGCAGTTCTTC.

This rearrangement joins TRBV2 to TRBJ1-5; 11 nucleotides match TRBD1. The V gene end was trimmed by 4 bases and the J gene end by 5 bases; junction bases not matched to a gene: 4. There are 15 residues in the CDR3. Germline assignment: CDR1 SNHLY and CDR2 FYNNEI. The CDR3 sequence: CASSGGQGEYQPQHF. DNA for the CDR3: TGTGCCAGCAGTGGGGGACAGGGGGAGTATCAGCCCCAGCATTTT. The entire variable domain, with the rest obtained from reference TRBV2 and TRBJ1-5, is as follows: EPEVTQTPSHQVTQMGQEVILRCVPISNHLYFYWYRQILGQKVEFLVSFYNNEISEKSEIFDDQFSVERPDGSNFTLKIRSTKLEDSAMYFCASSGGQGEYQPQHFGDGTRLSIL.

The V and J genes are TRBV6-5 and TRBJ2-2; possible D gene TRBD2, 6 bases. V gave up 3 bases and J gave up 5 bases, with 13 bases separating them. The CDR3 contains 15 residues. CDR1 is MNHEY and CDR2 is SVGAGI in the germline V gene. The CDR3 region is CASSYGGGPTGELFF. The CDR3 DNA reads as TGTGCCAGCAGTTATGGAGGAGGGCCAACCGGGGAGCTGTTTTTT.